These 4 T cell receptor beta chains came from one sample sequenced in a study of T cells in Graves' hyperthyroidism and ophthalmopathy. The source material, RNA transcripts, was used to amplify TCR beta CDR3 regions. HTBI primers were used for first-round RT-PCR of the TCR CDR3. TCRdb used MiXCR to reprocess the multiplex PCR reads, holding one entry per CDR3 protein. Of around 500,000 distinct CDR3 sequences in the sample, about 16% were seen once. Sequencing used blood. These receptors were obtained from a woman between 25 and 40 years old with Graves' ophthalmopathy.

This clonotype has at least ten counts. V is TRBV30 and J is TRBJ1-6, with D possibly being TRBD1 (5 bases). V was pared by 4 bases and J by 11 bases, with 21 bases between. CDR1 is GTSNPN and CDR2 is SVGIG in the germline V gene (reference sequence). The CDR3 spans 15 residues. DNA for the CDR3: TGTGCCTGGAAATCCCGGACACGCATGGGGACACCCCTCCACTTT. Encoded protein: CAWKSRTRMGTPLHF.

This clonotype was seen only a few times. This chain joins TRBV12-3 or TRBV12-4 and TRBJ2-7; D unresolved. V lost 3 bases, J lost 5 bases, and 5 bases lay in between. The CDR3 consists of 11 residues. The CDR3, as DNA: TGTGCCAGCAGTTTTGATCACGAGCAGTACTTC. This encodes CASSFDHEQYF.

The chain uses TRBV4-2 and TRBJ1-4, with 8 bases that match TRBD1. Germline CDR1 is LGHNA and CDR2 is YNFKEQ. The ends lost 0 bases at V and 4 bases at J; junction bases unmatched: 4. The CDR3 sequence is 16 residues long. The DNA for the CDR3 is TGTGCCAGCAGCCAAGATGGACAGGGCCTTAATGAAAAACTGTTTTTT. As protein: CASSQDGQGLNEKLFF.

This clonotype came up a few times. This rearrangement joins TRBV20-1 to TRBJ2-3; D possibly corresponds to TRBD2 (6 bases). CDR1 DFQATT and CDR2 SNEGSKA come from the germline V gene (reference sequence). V dropped 1 base and J dropped 2 bases, with 16 bases sitting between them. The CDR3 is made up of 16 amino acids. The CDR3 bases are TGCAGTGCTAGAGCGATGGAGGGAACCTACACAGATACGCAGTATTTT. Protein sequence: CSARAMEGTYTDTQYF.